Listed below are T cell receptor beta chains from one sample, sequenced in a study of a mutant IDH1 vaccine in newly diagnosed glioma. TCRdb's table, derived via immunoSEQ multiplex PCR, lists solely in-frame clones and lacks some. The sample lists about 20,000 clones, roughly four fifths occurring once. Their cognate antigens are unknown. The sequencing used PBMCs, collected from a glioma patient whose treatment included an IDH1 peptide vaccine. The source of these receptors is a man aged 30 to 39 with glioma. Both conserved end residues are part of each CDR3. Fields, in order: clone size, V gene, J gene, CDR3 protein. Clone size is not always given. Where it is, it says once, few, many or a class for expanded clones.

NA	TRBV20-1	TRBJ1-1	CSARDRAEAFF
NA	TRBV7-8	TRBJ1-2	CASSLRAVILGPYGYTF
NA	TRBV27	TRBJ1-1	CASSPAGSMNTEAFF
NA	TRBV7-2	TRBJ1-3	CASSSDRGYGNTIYF
few	TRBV19	TRBJ1-5	CASSHNPKQGSNQPQHF
NA	TRBV5-1	TRBJ2-6	CASSYEPGTALTF
NA	TRBV30	TRBJ2-3	CAWSRELSGLAGGPADTQYF
NA	TRBV6-6	TRBJ1-2	CASSYRDSHNYGYTF
few	TRBV5-6	TRBJ1-1	CASSLGWGNTEAFF
NA	TRBV29-1	TRBJ2-7	CSVELAGGGDEQYF
medium-sized	TRBV2	TRBJ1-5	CASTGTGEDQPQHF
NA	TRBV6-1	TRBJ2-7	CASSGRTGADEQYF
NA	TRBV30	TRBJ2-5	CAWSVRWTRSWETQYF
NA	TRBV2	TRBJ2-7	CASRGTGSTAEQYF
NA	TRBV4-2	TRBJ2-7	CASSQVPGDEQYF
once	TRBV5-4	TRBJ2-7	CASSLGGLDEQYF
NA	TRBV12-5	TRBJ1-2	CASGQGYGYTF
NA	TRBV5-4	TRBJ2-7	CASSLGYEQYF
NA	TRBV19	TRBJ2-3	CASSGGSSGTDTQYF
NA	TRBV30	TRBJ1-1	CAWSVLGTEAFF
NA	TRBV18	TRBJ2-7	CASSDAGQGGRYEQYF
once	TRBV6-6	TRBJ2-7	CASTLDRGRNEQYF
NA	TRBV7-6	TRBJ2-3	CASSQAGGLDTDTQYF
NA	TRBV6-5	TRBJ1-1	CASRPPDRLNTEAFF
NA	TRBV5-1	TRBJ2-3	CASSLGGQSTDTQYF
NA	TRBV7-9	TRBJ2-6	CASSPPTGAGANVLTF
few	TRBV27	TRBJ1-2	CASSFGGNYGYTF
NA	TRBV7-9	TRBJ1-3	CASSLGGGPGNTIYF
NA	TRBV6-1	TRBJ2-1	CASNEQFF
NA	TRBV14	TRBJ2-4	CASSVSPWGTLAKNIQYF
NA	TRBV5-4	TRBJ2-6	CASSPGQGLTSGANVLTF
NA	TRBV7-9	TRBJ2-3	CASSGQGARDTQYF